A single sample gave rise to the 17 T cell receptor beta chains below, sequenced in a study of T-cell reconstitution after alpha-beta-depleted transplantation in children (dated by TCRdb to between 2015 and 2016). This specimen's treatment or condition label, per the study, means: allogeneic hematopoietic cell transplantation with graft depleted of TCRalphabeta T cells and CD19 B cells. Libraries were built with PCR. This sample was sequenced with an Illumina HiSeq 2500. To normalize quantification of the TCRbeta repertoire, the TCR libraries were built with molecular barcoding that relied on unique molecular identifiers. Using fastp at Q25 and MiXCR, TCRdb reprocessed the public reads and kept productive beta chains. Rows are combined by CDR3 protein, so each entry shows the most common genes and DNA. Recorded for this sample are approximately 520,000 distinct CDR3 sequences; 9.5% to 12% of them occurred a single time. Around 15% of the sample is in the top ten clones.

The input for sequencing was PBMCs, mostly from graft donor cells, taken 180 days after TCRalphabeta/CD19-depleted stem cell transplant. The receptor set was obtained from a female patient aged 2-9 years who had a stem cell transplant for aplastic anemia, so the T cells may come from the graft donor.

This clonotype occurred a few times. V usage is TRBV4-1 and J usage is TRBJ2-1, with 8 bases fitting TRBD2. This CDR3 is 15 amino acids long. Germline V gene lookup returns CDR1 MGHRA and CDR2 YSYEKL. The V segment lost 4 bases and the J segment 7 bases; nucleotides outside the gene matches: 9. Here the CDR3 reads CASSPGERERNEQFF. The CDR3 region has the DNA TGCGCCAGCAGCCCGGGGGAGCGGGAGCGAAATGAGCAGTTCTTC.

This clonotype was counted only a few times. Here the CDR3 DNA reads TGCGCCAGCAGCCAAGGGGAGGGGCCCCCACAAGAGACCCAGTACTTC. As protein: CASSQGEGPPQETQYF. J is TRBJ2-5 and V is TRBV4-3; 7 nucleotides agree with TRBD2. Per germline, CDR1 LGHNA and CDR2 YSLEER. The CDR3 spans 16 residues. Losses at the gene ends were 1 base for V and 2 bases for J; bases not matched to a gene: 7.

This clonotype has at least ten counts. CDR3 sequence (DNA): TGTGCCAGCAGCGTATTAGGAGGGCGGGGCACCGGGGAGCTGTTTTTT. It yields the protein CASSVLGGRGTGELFF. The chain links TRBV9 to TRBJ2-2; a weak D match, TRBD2 (6 bases). V was trimmed by 1 base and J by 4 bases, leaving 14 bases between them. CDR1 is SGDLS, CDR2 YYNGEE, per germline. The CDR3 totals 16 residues.

The gene calls are TRBV18 and TRBJ1-4, with D maybe TRBD1 (6 bases). CDR1 is KGHSH and CDR2 is LQKENI in the germline V gene. The CDR3 length is 13 residues. V was trimmed by 4 bases and J by 8 bases, leaving 11 bases between them. Here the CDR3 reads CASSHDRGEKLFF. DNA for the CDR3: TGTGCCAGCTCACACGATAGGGGGGAAAAACTGTTTTTT. The full variable domain, its missing parts supplied by reference TRBV18 and TRBJ1-4, is NAGVMQNPRHLVRRRGQEARLRCSPMKGHSHVYWYRQLPEEGLKFMVYLQKENIIDESGMPKERFSAEFPKEGPSILRIQQVVRGDSAAYFCASSHDRGEKLFFGSGTQLSVL.

This clonotype was observed a handful of times. The chain recombines TRBV6-5 with TRBJ2-5; possibly TRBD1 for D (6 bases). The CDR3 length is 12 residues. V gave up 11 bases and J gave up 5 bases, with 15 bases separating them. From germline, CDR1 is MNHEY and CDR2 SVGAGI. The CDR3 DNA reads as TGTGCCGGGGGCCGGGTTGGGGAGACCCAGTACTTC. It yields the protein CAGGRVGETQYF.

This clonotype came up a few times. CDR3 residues: CASSLNSWAFPRKNIQYF. CDR3 coding DNA: TGCGCCAGCAGCTTGAATTCGTGGGCCTTCCCCCGGAAAAACATTCAGTACTTC. The gene calls are TRBV5-1 and TRBJ2-4; D ambiguous. Germline CDR1 and CDR2: SGHRS and YFSETQ. Trimming took 1 base from V and 4 from J, leaving 21 bases between them. CDR3 length equals 18 residues. Looking up the rest from reference TRBV5-1 and TRBJ2-4 gives the full variable domain: KAGVTQTPRYLIKTRGQQVTLSCSPISGHRSVSWYQQTPGQGLQFLFEYFSETQRNKGNFPGRFSGRQFSNSRSEMNVSTLELGDSALYLCASSLNSWAFPRKNIQYFGAGTRLSVL.

The genes are TRBV20-1 and TRBJ2-3; 8 bases align to TRBD2. The CDR3 runs 14 residues. Trimming took 6 bases from V and 4 from J; bases not matched to a gene: 9. The germline V gene has CDR1 DFQATT and CDR2 SNEGSKA (reference sequence). The CDR3 sequence: CSATQRERPDTQYF. The CDR3, as DNA: TGCAGTGCAACCCAGCGGGAGAGGCCAGATACGCAGTATTTT.

In its sample, this clonotype was seen a few times. The rearrangement links TRBV3-1 to TRBJ2-1; the D gene is possibly TRBD2 (6 bases). This CDR3 contains 16 residues. V was cut by 4 bases and J by 6 bases, with 19 bases left in between. The V gene's germline CDR1 is LGHDT and CDR2 YNNKEL (reference sequence). For the CDR3, the DNA is TGTGCCAGCAGCCCCAGACTAGTTGCCCCGCTCAATGAGCAGTTCTTC. This codes for CASSPRLVAPLNEQFF.

This rearrangement joins TRBV20-1 to TRBJ2-1; 7 bases line up with TRBD2. Losses at the gene ends were 0 bases for V and 5 bases for J; bases not matched to a gene: 7. The CDR3 has 15 residues. Germline CDR1 and CDR2: DFQATT and SNEGSKA (reference sequence). The CDR3 region has the DNA TGCAGTGCTAGAGAGGAGGGAGCGGGACACAATGAGCAGTTCTTC. Translated: CSAREEGAGHNEQFF.

The rearrangement uses TRBV20-1 and TRBJ2-1, with TRBD2 matching over 9 bases. The germline gives CDR1 DFQATT, CDR2 SNEGSKA (reference sequence). This CDR3 region has 15 residues. J lost 7 bases, V lost 6 bases, and 13 bases had no gene match. CDR3 DNA: TGCAGTGCGAGAAAGTGGGCTAGCGGGAAGAATGAGCAGTTCTTC. This encodes CSARKWASGKNEQFF.

The V and J genes are TRBV7-2 and TRBJ2-7, with D perhaps TRBD2 (6 bases). Deletions cut 0 bases from V and 3 bases from J, with 12 bases between. Germline V gives CDR1 SGHTA, CDR2 FQGNSA. The CDR3 extends over 15 amino acids. CDR3 DNA: TGTGCCAGCAGCTTAGCGGAAGGCGGGATCTACGAGCAGTACTTC. Translated, it gives CASSLAEGGIYEQYF.

A word on this clonotype: Germline is not matched at one junction end, which may reflect a read error. The rearrangement joins TRBV28 to TRBJ2-7; 7 nucleotides line up with TRBD1. This CDR3 is built from 14 residues. Germline lookup yields CDR1 MDHEN and CDR2 SYDVKM. The CDR3 sequence: CAGSRDSGPYEQYF. CDR3 DNA sequence: TGTGCCGGCAGCCGGGACAGCGGCCCCTACGAGCAGTACTTC.

The chain carries TRBV12-3 or TRBV12-4 and TRBJ2-7; D possibly corresponds to TRBD1 (6 bases). With 1 base removed from V and 3 bases from J, the gap between germline ends came to 13 bases. The CDR3 totals 15 residues. CDR3 region: CASSLGPQGLYEQYF. The CDR3 DNA is TGTGCCAGCAGTTTAGGCCCACAGGGCCTCTACGAGCAGTACTTC.

This clonotype was counted between two and nine times. This sequence joins TRBV19 and TRBJ2-4; 11 positions match TRBD2. Per the germline V gene, CDR1 is LNHDA and CDR2 is SQIVND (reference sequence). The CDR3 length is 15 residues. V shed 7 bases and J 4 bases; nucleotides not matched to a gene: 6. This chain's CDR3 is CASTSGTSGKNIQYF. CDR3 sequence (DNA): TGTGCCAGTACATCCGGGACTAGCGGTAAAAACATTCAGTACTTC.

This clonotype has at least ten counts. The chain recombines TRBV5-1 with TRBJ1-2, with a possible D match to TRBD1 (6 bases). CDR3 size: 12 residues. Trimming shortened V by 5 bases and J by 2 bases, and 7 bases separated the two germline ends. CDR1 and CDR2 (germline): SGHRS, YFSETQ. The CDR3 nucleotides read TGCGCCAGCAGAGGACAGAACTATGGCTACACCTTC. Translation: CASRGQNYGYTF.

This clonotype was counted at least ten times. CDR3: CASSSLRPEETQYF. The CDR3, as DNA: TGTGCCAGCAGCTCCCTGAGACCGGAAGAGACCCAGTACTTC. The chain couples TRBV7-8 to TRBJ2-5, with D hard to call. CDR1 and CDR2 (germline): SGHVS, FQNEAQ. With 4 bases removed from V and 3 bases from J, the gap between germline ends came to 12 bases. There are 14 residues in the CDR3.

The rearrangement joins TRBV13 to TRBJ2-1, with TRBD1 matching over 12 bases. V was pared by 1 base and J by 2 bases, with 9 bases of the junction left unmatched. The CDR3 sequence is 19 residues long. CDR1 is PRHDT, CDR2 FYEKMQ, per germline (reference sequence). The CDR3 DNA reads TGTGCCAGCAGCTTAGCGGGACAGGGGGCCAGCGACCCCTACAATGAGCAGTTCTTC. Translation gives CASSLAGQGASDPYNEQFF. The full variable domain, in which reference TRBV13 and TRBJ2-1 provide the parts outside the CDR3, is AAGVIQSPRHLIKEKRETATLKCYPIPRHDTVYWYQQGPGQDPQFLISFYEKMQSDKGSIPDRFSAQQFSDYHSELNMSSLELGDSALYFCASSLAGQGASDPYNEQFFGPGTRLTVL.